The sequence of this TCR beta chain was determined in a study of T cell changes during pregnancy in multiple sclerosis. The germline V gene encodes CDR1 SEHNR and CDR2 FQNEAQ (reference sequence). This CDR3 comprises 16 residues. Trimming cost V 2 bases and J 0 bases, with 13 bases left between them. This clone is a singleton in its sample. The table came from immunoSEQ multiplex PCR; TCRdb's copy has only in-frame clones and leaves some out. The sample carries around 70,000 clones, about 91% recorded once. The chain is built from TRBV7-9 and TRBJ2-5; the D is unclear. Specimen: peripheral blood, collected after pregnancy. This TCR came from a female donor with multiple sclerosis, enrolled in a pregnancy study. This CDR3 is CASSLRRTKYQETQYF. In DNA form, the CDR3 reads TGTGCCAGCAGCTTACGAAGAACTAAGTACCAAGAGACCCAGTACTTC.